This entry features one T cell receptor beta chain sequence. Its antigen is still unknown. An amount of RNA that ranged from roughly 0.5 to 1 ug was reverse transcribed with random hexamers. A multiplex approach, immunoSEQ multiplex PCR, amplified TCR beta CDR3 across 54 Vbeta and 13 Jbeta. TCRdb reprocessed the immunoSEQ multiplex PCR reads via MiXCR and lists one record per CDR3 protein. The data contain around 150,000 distinct CDR3 sequences, 95% of them seen just once; the ten biggest clones take up more than 0.15%. The data derive from a study of CD8 T cells in Susac syndrome. General study results and limits: The total CD8+ repertoires yielded sixteen Susac-specific public clones and the CD8+ TEMRA repertoires yielded about 5. It was acknowledged in the study that the number of individuals who were included in its TCR sequencing and HLA analysis was relatively small. The study found that Susac CD8+ clonal expansion peaked in TEMRA cells and active patients.

The source of this sequence is a human donor with Susac syndrome. The sequencing input was CD8+ T cells from PBMCs.

The CDR3 reads CASSSDSSEAFF. The CDR3 region has the DNA TGTGCCAGCAGCTCAGACAGTAGTGAAGCTTTCTTT. The chain uses TRBV5-6 and TRBJ1-1; TRBD1 is a possible D gene (5 bases). The germline V gene encodes CDR1 SGHDT and CDR2 YYEEEE. Trimming removed 3 bases at V and 7 bases at J, with 10 bases between. The CDR3 loop spans 12 amino acids.